The 5 T cell receptor beta chains below all came from one sample that was sequenced in a study of blood T cell repertoires in COVID-19. This table comes from immunoSEQ multiplex PCR, and its TCRdb copy is limited to in-frame clones, with some not included. The table lists about 40,000 clones, around 83% of them singletons, with around 2.5% in the top ten. Sequencing used peripheral blood. All receptors derive from a woman aged 55-69 years with acute or convalescent COVID-19.

This rearrangement joins TRBV5-1 to TRBJ2-1; D perhaps matches TRBD2 (5 bases). Per germline, CDR1 SGHRS and CDR2 YFSETQ. V shed 3 bases and J shed 0 bases, with 16 bases lying between them. The CDR3 is 17 amino acids. CDR3 bases: TGCGCCAGCAGCTCCGCGGCGGGCTCGAGCTCCTACAATGAGCAGTTCTTC. Translation gives CASSSAAGSSSYNEQFF.

The DNA for the CDR3 is TGTGCCAGCAGTTTGCCCGGGACTGGTCTCTCAGCTTTCTTT. It yields the protein CASSLPGTGLSAFF. The chain has TRBV28 and TRBJ1-1; possibly TRBD1 for D (5 bases). The CDR3 spans 14 residues. The germline V gene encodes CDR1 MDHEN and CDR2 SYDVKM. The V gene lost 3 bases and the J gene lost 10 bases, with 18 bases spanning the gap.

The chain links TRBV7-2 to TRBJ2-7; D gene uncertain. Germline lookup yields CDR1 SGHTA and CDR2 FQGNSA. The CDR3 runs to 15 residues. V shed 1 base and J shed 3 bases, with 13 bases lying between them. The CDR3 loop reads CASSLGAQALYEQYF. The CDR3 nucleotides are TGTGCCAGCAGCTTAGGCGCCCAAGCCCTCTACGAGCAGTACTTC.

The chain has TRBV7-2 and TRBJ2-3, with TRBD2 matching over 9 bases. The CDR3 sequence is 15 residues long. Per germline, CDR1 SGHTA and CDR2 FQGNSA. Losses at the gene ends were 2 bases for V and 10 bases for J; bases not matched to a gene: 10. CDR3 DNA: TGTGCCAGCAGCTTATCCGCGGGGGGGCAAACCTCGCAGTATTTT. Translating gives CASSLSAGGQTSQYF.

The gene calls are TRBV7-9 and TRBJ2-5; D may be TRBD2 (5 bases). In germline, CDR1 is SEHNR, CDR2 FQNEAQ (reference sequence). The V end lost 5 bases, the J end lost 0 bases, and 13 bases lay between the germline ends. The CDR3 runs to 15 residues. CDR3 DNA sequence: TGTGCCAGCAGCCCCAGCGGCCACAACCAAGAGACCCAGTACTTC. Residues: CASSPSGHNQETQYF.